This T cell receptor (beta chain) was captured in a study of cytomegalovirus exposure and HLA in healthy donors. General study results and limits: According to a later analysis, donors in an Asian-associated ancestry cluster reportedly had fewer N-insertions than the roughly 720-donor mean. About 180 TCR beta chains were listed as cytomegalovirus-associated. The authors later found TCR association rates varying by HLA locus, with DRB1 most and HLA-C fewest.

The PCR had 60 Vbeta and 13 Jbeta primers. Data came from immunoSEQ multiplex PCR; TCRdb stores just in-frame clones and leaves some out. The sample gives 130,000 or so clones, about 8.5% of which show up once; under 5.5% is in the top ten. The germline V and J ends were trimmed by 5 bases and 3 bases, with 20 bases remaining between them. The CDR3 spans 16 residues. Germline loops: CDR1 SEHNR, CDR2 FQNEAQ (reference sequence). Note on this clone: Its target is unknown.

The receptor comes from a man between 35 and 55 years old in good health and CMV-seronegative. The sequencing input was PBMCs. V is TRBV7-9 and J is TRBJ2-7; tentatively, D is TRBD2 (5 bases). The CDR3 region is CASSTTGDAFHYEQYF. For the CDR3, the DNA is TGTGCCAGCAGCACAACCGGGGATGCCTTCCACTACGAGCAGTACTTC.